Listed here are 5 T cell receptor beta chains from one sample, sequenced in a study of a mutant IDH1 vaccine in newly diagnosed glioma (dated by TCRdb to about 2021). Preparation of the library involved the immunoSEQ multiplex PCR assay. TCRdb mirrors the immuneACCESS table, restricted to in-frame sequences. Some clones are absent from its copies; in checked studies, under half trace to an unresolved V gene, and the reason for the others is unknown. In this sample the table shows around 41,000 clones, 85% to 90% of which occur a single time. Jointly, the top ten make up less than 2% of the sample. The time point tag for this specimen amounts to: week 35, safety follow-up. A 20-mer mutant IDH1 peptide at 300 micrograms in Montanide made up each vaccine dose, which was injected subcutaneously together with topical imiquimod. Their specific antigens are unknown. Material: PBMCs, obtained from a glioma patient whose treatment included an IDH1 peptide vaccine. Receptor source: a man aged 35-49 years with glioma.

This chain connects TRBV28 to TRBJ1-5, with D uncertain. The germline V gene encodes CDR1 MDHEN and CDR2 SYDVKM. Deletions cut 3 bases from V and 4 bases from J, with 13 bases between. This CDR3 region has 15 residues. CDR3 nucleotides: TGTGCCAGCAGTTTGGGAGGGATGAGAAATCAGCCCCAGCATTTT. Residues: CASSLGGMRNQPQHF.

This clone was counted a single time. The chain is built from TRBV30 and TRBJ2-5, with TRBD1 matching over 8 bases. The CDR3 has 14 amino acids. V was clipped by 3 bases and J by 4 bases; unmatched bases: 7. The germline V gene has CDR1 GTSNPN and CDR2 SVGIG (reference sequence). CDR3 loop: CAWRAPGGGETQYF. The CDR3 DNA reads as TGTGCCTGGAGAGCCCCAGGGGGCGGAGAGACCCAGTACTTC. The entire variable domain, with the rest obtained from reference TRBV30 and TRBJ2-5, is as follows: SQTIHQWPATLVQPVGSPLSLECTVEGTSNPNLYWYRQAAGRGLQLLFYSVGIGQISSEVPQNLSASRPQDRQFILSSKKLLLSDSGFYLCAWRAPGGGETQYFGPGTRLLVL.

The chain carries TRBV2 and TRBJ1-2; D not resolved. Germline V CDR1 and CDR2: SNHLY, FYNNEI. Trimming removed 7 bases from V and 6 bases from J, with 15 bases in between. The CDR3 contains 13 residues. The CDR3 region has the DNA TGTGCCAGCACTCGTCAACAGATAAATGGCTACACCTTC. It specifies CASTRQQINGYTF.

The chain couples TRBV4-3 to TRBJ1-3, with D unclear. V was shortened by 4 bases and J by 10 bases, with 14 bases between the two germline ends. In germline, CDR1 is LGHNA, CDR2 YSLEER. The CDR3 length is 13 residues. The CDR3 sequence is CASSLVPEGTIYF. The CDR3 DNA reads as TGCGCCAGCAGCCTCGTTCCAGAGGGTACCATATATTTT.

CDR3 region: CASSQGTGAREQFF. Here the CDR3 DNA reads TGCGCCAGCAGCCAAGGGACGGGAGCGCGTGAGCAGTTCTTC. V is TRBV4-3 and J is TRBJ2-1, with D maybe TRBD2 (6 bases). The V end was cut by 1 base, the J end by 9 bases, with 13 bases between. The CDR3 loop spans 14 amino acids. Germline CDR1 LGHNA, CDR2 YSLEER.